The present T cell receptor (beta chain) was sequenced within a study of T cells expressing NK-cell markers. Whole-study findings and limits: In a handful of donors, dominant CD3+CD56+NKG2C+ clones formed roughly 1.0-7.5% of CD8+ cells.

TCRdb re-called the 5' RACE reads and catalogs CDR3 proteins one per entry, DNA excluded. This repertoire includes roughly 450,000 distinct CDR3 sequences. Comment on this clonotype: The antigen is unknown.

The specimen was blood T cells: a sorted CD56 or NKG2C T cell subset, CD4+ or CD8+ T cells, or bulk PBMC T cells (not recorded which). The source is a woman aged 45-65 years in good health.

The CDR3 reads CSGSPWDRGKPSTGYTF. V is TRBV20-1 and J is TRBJ1-2; TCRdb returns TRBD1, unconfirmable since there is no DNA. CDR1 and CDR2 (germline): DFQATT, SNEGSKA (reference sequence). The CDR3 contains 17 residues.